Below, 25 T cell receptor beta chains from the same sample are listed, as sequenced in a study of cytomegalovirus exposure and HLA in healthy donors. The PCR was carried out with 60 Vbeta primers and 13 Jbeta primers. Here immunoSEQ multiplex PCR was the method, and the copy in TCRdb shows in-frame clones only, minus some. The data hold 130,000 to 150,000 clones, with about 75% observed a single time. Sequenced material: PBMCs. These receptors all stem from a young man in good health and CMV-seronegative.

The chain recombines TRBV6-1 with TRBJ2-3, with D possibly TRBD2 on 6 matching bases. Germline lookup yields CDR1 MNHNS and CDR2 SASEGT. Trimming removed 6 bases at V and 1 base at J, with 8 bases between. The CDR3 runs to 13 residues. CDR3 loop: CASSGRGTDTQYF. The CDR3 DNA reads TGTGCCAGCAGCGGGAGAGGCACAGATACGCAGTATTTT.

V and J are TRBV28 and TRBJ2-3; D might be TRBD2 (6 bases). Deletions cut 3 bases from V and 3 bases from J, with 10 bases between. The germline gives CDR1 MDHEN, CDR2 SYDVKM. The CDR3 is 14 amino acids. The CDR3 here is CASSFRGLTDTQYF. CDR3 DNA: TGTGCCAGCAGTTTTCGGGGGTTGACAGATACGCAGTATTTT.

J is TRBJ1-1 and V is TRBV2, with a weak D call TRBD1 (6 bases). Germline V gene sequence: CDR1 SNHLY, CDR2 FYNNEI. V was shortened by 7 bases and J by 10 bases, with 37 bases between the two germline ends. The CDR3 extends over 19 amino acids. The CDR3 DNA sequence: TGTGCCAGCATAAACCGGGACACCCCCAGCCTGGGGGGGTCCGGGGGAGCTTTCTTT. Translated: CASINRDTPSLGGSGGAFF. Complete variable domain (other parts from reference TRBV2 and TRBJ1-1): EPEVTQTPSHQVTQMGQEVILRCVPISNHLYFYWYRQILGQKVEFLVSFYNNEISEKSEIFDDQFSVERPDGSNFTLKIRSTKLEDSAMYFCASINRDTPSLGGSGGAFFGQGTRLTVV.

This clone was counted a few times. The genes are TRBV9 and TRBJ1-5; D is unresolved. This CDR3 has 14 amino acids. CDR1 and CDR2 (germline): SGDLS, YYNGEE. Trimming stripped 0 bases from V and 6 bases from J, with 10 bases between. CDR3 loop: CASSVDGGAQPQHF. CDR3 nucleotide sequence: TGTGCCAGCAGCGTAGATGGCGGTGCTCAGCCCCAGCATTTT.

The chain combines TRBV27 with TRBJ2-7, with 7 bases matching TRBD1. From germline, CDR1 is MNHEY and CDR2 SMNVEV (reference sequence). J was trimmed by 3 bases and V by 0 bases; bases with no gene match: 5. This CDR3 has 15 amino acids. The CDR3 spells CASSLSRDSHYEQYF. The CDR3 coding sequence is TGTGCCAGCAGTTTATCCCGGGACAGTCACTACGAGCAGTACTTC.

The chain employs TRBV5-1 and TRBJ2-6; maybe TRBD1 (6 bases). The CDR3 runs to 14 residues. CDR1 is SGHRS and CDR2 is YFSETQ in the germline V gene. V dropped 3 bases and J dropped 4 bases, with 8 bases sitting between them. This CDR3 reads CASSSGAGANVLTF. The CDR3 DNA sequence: TGCGCCAGCAGCTCAGGGGCCGGGGCCAACGTCCTGACTTTC. The whole variable domain, filled in from reference TRBV5-1 and TRBJ2-6, reads KAGVTQTPRYLIKTRGQQVTLSCSPISGHRSVSWYQQTPGQGLQFLFEYFSETQRNKGNFPGRFSGRQFSNSRSEMNVSTLELGDSALYLCASSSGAGANVLTFGAGSRLTVL.

Only a few counts were recorded for this clone. The CDR3 DNA reads TGTGCCAGCAGCTTAGGCCCCGGCGGGGGGCAAGAGACCCAGTACTTC. It encodes CASSLGPGGGQETQYF. The chain is built from TRBV11-2 and TRBJ2-5, with 8 bases fitting TRBD2. Trimming cost V 1 base and J 2 bases; bases outside gene matches: 6. Germline values: CDR1 SGHAT, CDR2 FQNNGV. This CDR3 has 16 residues.

The chain employs TRBV9 and TRBJ1-4, with TRBD1 matching 7 bases. V gave up 3 bases and J gave up 6 bases; unmatched junction bases: 5. CDR1 is SGDLS, CDR2 YYNGEE, per germline. There are 14 residues in the CDR3. The CDR3, as DNA: TGTGCCAGCAGCGGACAGGGCCACGATGAAAAACTGTTTTTT. This gives the protein CASSGQGHDEKLFF.

J is TRBJ1-1 and V is TRBV29-1; D gene unclear. The ends were cut back, 2 bases at V and 1 base at J, with 5 bases in the middle. The CDR3 is made up of 12 amino acids. Germline CDR1 is SQVTM and CDR2 is ANQGSEA. The CDR3, as DNA: TGCAGCGTTGAACGGGGGAACACTGAAGCTTTCTTT. Amino acids: CSVERGNTEAFF.

V and J are TRBV14 and TRBJ2-3; a possible D gene is TRBD2 (5 bases). The CDR3 contains 14 residues. With 0 bases removed from V and 4 bases from J, the gap between germline ends came to 8 bases. CDR1 and CDR2 (germline): SGHDN, FVKESK. In nucleotides, the CDR3 is TGTGCCAGCAGCCAAGAGAGAGGGCCAGATACGCAGTATTTT. Its translation: CASSQERGPDTQYF.

This clone came up a few times. The chain uses TRBV27 and TRBJ2-7; TRBD2 matches 7 bases. The ends lost 8 bases at V and 1 base at J; junction bases unmatched: 11. Germline V CDR1 and CDR2: MNHEY, SMNVEV (reference sequence). The CDR3 runs 15 residues. CDR3 residues: CASHGASGTSYEQYF. The CDR3 DNA sequence: TGTGCCAGCCATGGGGCGAGCGGGACGTCCTACGAGCAGTACTTC.

The gene calls are TRBV6-5 and TRBJ1-1; the D is unclear. Trimming removed 3 bases from V and 3 bases from J, with 11 bases in between. Germline V lookup: CDR1 MNHEY, CDR2 SVGAGI. The CDR3 is 14 amino acids. CDR3 in DNA: TGTGCCAGCAGTTATTCGGGATTGGACACTGAAGCTTTCTTT. Residues: CASSYSGLDTEAFF.

The chain recombines TRBV27 with TRBJ2-1; a weak D match, TRBD1 (6 bases). CDR3 length: 15 residues. The V end was cut by 3 bases, the J end by 6 bases, with 15 bases between. CDR1 and CDR2 from the germline V gene are MNHEY and SMNVEV (reference sequence). The CDR3 DNA follows: TGTGCCAGCAGTTTTGCCGTGAGGACAGCCAATGAGCAGTTCTTC. Amino acids: CASSFAVRTANEQFF.

The rearrangement uses TRBV28 and TRBJ2-7, with 10 positions matching TRBD2. Germline CDR1 MDHEN, CDR2 SYDVKM. This CDR3 has 15 residues. With V trimmed by 3 bases and J by 4 bases, 6 bases remained unmatched. Here the CDR3 reads CASSLGLAGVYEQYF. The CDR3 bases are TGTGCCAGCAGTTTGGGGCTAGCGGGAGTGTACGAGCAGTACTTC.

The chain combines TRBV4-3 with TRBJ1-1, with D uncertain. Deletions cut 1 base from V and 0 bases from J, with 9 bases between. There are 15 residues in the CDR3. CDR1 is LGHNA and CDR2 is YSLEER in the germline V gene. For the CDR3, the DNA is TGCGCCAGCAGCCAAGGCGGCTCGCTGAACACTGAAGCTTTCTTT. Translating gives CASSQGGSLNTEAFF.

V usage is TRBV27 and J usage is TRBJ2-3, with TRBD2 matching over 9 bases. This CDR3 is built from 15 residues. CDR1 and CDR2 from the germline V gene are MNHEY and SMNVEV (reference sequence). V lost 6 bases and J lost 5; bases outside the gene matches: 9. Written as DNA, the CDR3 is TGTGCCAGCAGCTTCGCGGGAGGGCCTTTAGATACGCAGTATTTT. Protein sequence: CASSFAGGPLDTQYF.

The gene calls are TRBV25-1 and TRBJ1-1, with D tentatively TRBD1 (5 bases). V was pared by 6 bases and J by 3 bases, with 14 bases between. The CDR3 runs to 14 residues. Germline lookup yields CDR1 MGHDK and CDR2 SYGVNS. The CDR3 loop reads CASSTRGGYTEAFF. The CDR3 coding sequence is TGTGCCAGCAGCACTCGGGGGGGGTACACTGAAGCTTTCTTT.

This chain joins TRBV11-3 and TRBJ2-2; tentative D call: TRBD1 (6 bases). CDR1 SGHNT and CDR2 YENEEA come from the germline V gene. The CDR3 runs to 14 residues. V lost 2 bases and J 7 bases, leaving 11 bases between the germline ends. CDR3 residues: CASSLHRAGGELFF. The CDR3 nucleotides read TGTGCCAGCAGCTTACACAGGGCCGGCGGGGAGCTGTTTTTT. Drawing the rest from reference TRBV11-3 and TRBJ2-2, the complete variable domain is EAGVVQSPRYKIIEKKQPVAFWCNPISGHNTLYWYLQNLGQGPELLIRYENEEAVDDSQLPKDRFSAERLKGVDSTLKIQPAELGDSAVYLCASSLHRAGGELFFGEGSRLTVL.

The rearrangement uses TRBV5-5 and TRBJ2-7; 9 nucleotides line up with TRBD1. The CDR3 length is 13 residues. Germline assignment: CDR1 SGHKS and CDR2 YYEKEE (reference sequence). The junction had 3 bases not matched to a gene; V was cut back by 5 bases and J by 3 bases. As DNA, the CDR3 is TGTGCCAGCAGTCCGGACAGGGGCTACGAGCAGTACTTC. Its protein is CASSPDRGYEQYF.

The chain links TRBV6-1 to TRBJ1-2, with 9 nucleotides matching TRBD1. The CDR3 has 18 residues. CDR1 is MNHNS and CDR2 is SASEGT in the germline V gene. V was clipped by 2 bases and J by 8 bases; unmatched bases: 18. The CDR3 DNA reads as TGTGCCAGCAGTGAAAGTATCCTTTCGGGGACAGGGCGTCGAGGCTACACCTTC. This translates into CASSESILSGTGRRGYTF.

The gene calls are TRBV7-9 and TRBJ1-1; TRBD1 matches 7 bases. V trimming: 5 bases; J trimming: 4 bases; junction bases outside the gene matches: 4. The CDR3 contains 13 residues. Per germline, CDR1 SEHNR and CDR2 FQNEAQ (reference sequence). The CDR3 DNA reads TGTGCCAGCAGCCATTCAGGGGGCACTGAAGCTTTCTTT. It codes for CASSHSGGTEAFF.

Details on this clone: Other nucleotide sequences in the sample specify the same CDR3. The V gene is TRBV5-1, the J gene TRBJ2-5; the D is unclear. Germline loops: CDR1 SGHRS, CDR2 YFSETQ. The germline V and J ends were trimmed by 5 bases and 0 bases, with 8 bases remaining between them. The CDR3 is 13 residues long. The CDR3 DNA sequence: TGCGCCAGCAGTTTGCAGGACCAAGAGACCCAGTACTTC. Translating it yields CASSLQDQETQYF.

The chain employs TRBV30 and TRBJ2-7; 8 positions match TRBD1. CDR1 is GTSNPN, CDR2 SVGIG, per germline (reference sequence). With 2 bases clipped from V and 1 base from J, the junction kept 4 bases outside the gene matches. CDR3 length: 14 amino acids. DNA of the CDR3: TGTGCCTGGAGTCCAGGGGGCGGTTCCTACGAGCAGTACTTC. Its protein product is CAWSPGGGSYEQYF.

This clone was recorded a few times. The V gene is TRBV30, the J gene TRBJ2-7, with 10 bases matching TRBD1. Germline assignment: CDR1 GTSNPN and CDR2 SVGIG (reference sequence). Trimming removed 6 bases from V and 4 bases from J; junction bases left unmatched: 3. The CDR3 has 12 amino acids. In DNA form, the CDR3 reads TGTGCCTGCCCGGGACAGGGGTACGAGCAGTACTTC. Its translation is CACPGQGYEQYF.

The chain joins TRBV6-5 to TRBJ1-3; 7 bases align to TRBD1. Trimming cost V 6 bases and J 2 bases; bases outside gene matches: 7. Germline V gene data show CDR1 as MNHEY and CDR2 as SVGAGI. The CDR3 consists of 15 residues. The CDR3 spells CASSPNRGAGNTIYF. The CDR3 DNA reads as TGTGCCAGCAGCCCGAACAGGGGAGCTGGAAACACCATATATTTT.